The clone carrying this T cell receptor (beta chain) was detected only once. Its antigen is unidentified. V trimming: 6 bases; J trimming: 7 bases; junction bases outside the gene matches: 15. Looked up from germline, CDR1 is SGHRS and CDR2 is YFSETQ. The CDR3 is made up of 15 amino acids. How the authors handled the data: Junction-only sequences without quality scores came from ImmunoSEQ, so filtering differed. Repertoires were generated with immunoSEQ multiplex PCR, while TCRdb's copy carries only in-frame clones and drops some. The V and J calls and clone size were taken over from that table, and D and trimming were inferred from the DNA. The top ten hold over 0.12% of the sample, which has about 2,500,000 clones, more than 90% seen once. The entry originates in a study of shared clonotypes between healthy human individuals. All of the donors resided in Nashville, Tennessee, and each was a Caucasian adult.

Study observations and caveats: Relative to their counterparts shared across all four donors, non-shared clonotypes exhibited diminished generation probabilities.

The chain employs TRBV5-1 and TRBJ2-7, with 8 bases lining up with TRBD2. Sequencing was done on a sample of naive CD4+ T cells sorted from blood. The subset is: CD45RA+ positively selected. The TCR originated in a young man in good health. For the CDR3, the DNA is TGCGCCAGCAAAAAAGGAGCGGGGGATCTGCTGGAGCAGTACTTC. This encodes CASKKGAGDLLEQYF.